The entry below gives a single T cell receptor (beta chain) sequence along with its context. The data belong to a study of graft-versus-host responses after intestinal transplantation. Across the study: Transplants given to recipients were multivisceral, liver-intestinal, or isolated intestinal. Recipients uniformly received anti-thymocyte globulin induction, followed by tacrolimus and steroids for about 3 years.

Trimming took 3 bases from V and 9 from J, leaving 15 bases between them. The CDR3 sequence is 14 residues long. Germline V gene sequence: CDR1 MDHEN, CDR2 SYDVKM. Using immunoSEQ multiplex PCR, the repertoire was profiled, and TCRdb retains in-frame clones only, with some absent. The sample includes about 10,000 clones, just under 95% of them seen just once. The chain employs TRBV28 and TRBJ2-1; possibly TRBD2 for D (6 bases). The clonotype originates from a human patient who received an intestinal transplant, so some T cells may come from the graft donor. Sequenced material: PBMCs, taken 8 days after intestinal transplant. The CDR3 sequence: CASSFWGLHGEQFF. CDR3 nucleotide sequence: TGTGCCAGCAGTTTCTGGGGACTTCATGGTGAGCAGTTCTTC.